The 27 T cell receptor beta chains below were found in one sample sequenced in a study of regulatory T cells in long-lasting Graves disease. Researchers made TCR beta libraries by using iRepertoire HTBI primers and running Arm-PCR on CDR3 regions. TCRdb re-analysed the multiplex PCR reads in MiXCR, keeping a single row per CDR3 protein. The data contain approximately 440,000 distinct CDR3 sequences, about a quarter of them singletons. Time point here: persistent/refractory GD, antithyroid drugs over 5 years with positive TRAb. RNA extracted from PBMCs served as the sequencing template. Sample: peripheral blood mononuclear cells (PBMCs), taken when the disease was refractory, from a patient treated with antithyroid drugs. The receptors were sampled from a female donor with Graves disease.

This chain links TRBV19 with TRBJ2-2, with D perhaps TRBD1 or TRBD2 (5 bases each). The CDR3 length is 16 residues. CDR1 is LNHDA and CDR2 is SQIVND in the germline V gene (reference sequence). The V and J ends lost 3 bases and 0 bases respectively, with 11 bases between them. The CDR3 loop is CASSMGEGPNTGELFF. The CDR3 nucleotides read TGTGCCAGTAGTATGGGAGAGGGGCCGAACACCGGGGAGCTGTTTTTT.

V and J are TRBV12-3 or TRBV12-4 and TRBJ1-1; weak D call: TRBD1 (6 bases). The CDR3 length is 15 residues. V was pared by 5 bases and J by 4 bases, with 17 bases between. The CDR3, as DNA: TGTGCCAGCAGTGTTGGCAGGGGTCGGAGCACTGAAGCTTTCTTT. This gives the protein CASSVGRGRSTEAFF.

In nucleotides, the CDR3 is TGTGCCAGCAGCTTGGTAGTAGCTTCTTACAATGAGCAGTTCTTC. Amino acid sequence: CASSLVVASYNEQFF. This chain links TRBV5-6 with TRBJ2-1; D unresolved. V was shortened by 0 bases and J by 4 bases, with 11 bases between the two germline ends. CDR1 and CDR2 from the germline V gene are SGHDT and YYEEEE. The CDR3 contains 15 residues.

This clonotype appeared a few times. This chain joins TRBV19 and TRBJ2-7; 11 bases are shared with TRBD1. The CDR3 runs to 14 residues. With V trimmed by 6 bases and J by 6 bases, 7 bases remained unmatched. The germline V gene encodes CDR1 LNHDA and CDR2 SQIVND (reference sequence). In DNA, the CDR3 is TGTGCCAGTAGACCCAGGACAGGGGGCAGCGAGCAGTACTTC. The encoded protein is CASRPRTGGSEQYF.

The sample holds many counts of this clonotype. The rearrangement uses TRBV28 and TRBJ2-7, with D tentatively TRBD1 or TRBD2 (5 bases each). Looked up from germline, CDR1 is MDHEN and CDR2 is SYDVKM. Trimming cost V 4 bases and J 3 bases, with 10 bases left between them. This CDR3 region has 13 residues. The CDR3 nucleotides read TGTGCCAGCAGTTGGGGACGGAACTACGAGCAGTACTTC. The encoded protein is CASSWGRNYEQYF.

The gene calls are TRBV4-3 and TRBJ2-2; 10 bases align to TRBD2. The CDR3 runs to 20 residues. CDR1 is LGHNA, CDR2 YSLEER, per germline. V lost 0 bases and J lost 5; bases outside the gene matches: 15. Here the CDR3 reads CASSQEVELAGALKTGELFF. The CDR3, as DNA: TGCGCCAGCAGCCAAGAAGTCGAGCTAGCGGGAGCCCTCAAAACCGGGGAGCTGTTTTTT.

The chain joins TRBV7-2 to TRBJ1-6; a weak D match, TRBD1 (6 bases). Trimming stripped 1 base from V and 7 bases from J, with 29 bases between. Germline values: CDR1 SGHTA, CDR2 FQGNSA. The CDR3 is 21 amino acids. CDR3 in amino acids: CASSLVVGAGDLSTGNSPLHF. The CDR3 nucleotides read TGTGCCAGCAGCTTAGTAGTGGGGGCGGGTGATCTCAGTACAGGGAATTCACCCCTCCACTTT.

The chain has TRBV5-6 and TRBJ2-7, with D uncertain. V was clipped by 4 bases and J by 5 bases, with 7 bases between them. CDR3 size: 11 residues. The germline V gene encodes CDR1 SGHDT and CDR2 YYEEEE. The CDR3 DNA is TGTGCCAGCAGCAACAGCGACGAGCAGTACTTC. Protein sequence: CASSNSDEQYF.

The chain carries TRBV15 and TRBJ2-7; perhaps TRBD2 as D (5 bases). Germline lookup yields CDR1 LNHNV and CDR2 YYDKDF (reference sequence). Trimming left V 8 bases short and J 4 bases short, with 21 bases between. This CDR3 is 15 amino acids long. CDR3 bases: TGTGCCACCTCCCCTGGTCTGAGGGAGCCTTACGAGCAGTACTTC. It codes for CATSPGLREPYEQYF.

The V and J genes are TRBV5-4 and TRBJ2-5, with TRBD2 identical over 11 bases. TRBJ2-1 matches the DNA end more closely, so the J call is doubtful. The CDR3 covers 16 residues. Germline V lookup: CDR1 SGHNT, CDR2 YYREEE (reference sequence). Here the CDR3 reads CASSLPLAGEGNEQFF. DNA for the CDR3: TGTGCCAGCAGCCTCCCACTAGCGGGAGAAGGCAATGAGCAGTTCTTC.

A word on this clonotype: The junction and the germline gene differ at one end; a read error may be behind it. The V gene is TRBV10-3, the J gene TRBJ2-7; D remains ambiguous. Germline V CDR1 and CDR2: ENHRY, SYGVKD. This CDR3 is built from 13 residues. CDR3 in DNA: TGTGCCATCAGTGAAGTAGGAAGAGGACCTTGGGACTTC. This codes for CAISEVGRGPWDF.

The chain has TRBV27 and TRBJ1-1, with unresolved D. CDR3 size: 14 residues. CDR1 and CDR2 (germline): MNHEY, SMNVEV (reference sequence). Deletions cut 3 bases from V and 5 bases from J, with 13 bases between. The CDR3 DNA follows: TGTGCCAGCAGTTTGGAGTCTAGGGTGACTGAAGCTTTCTTT. Its protein product is CASSLESRVTEAFF.

This chain links TRBV7-9 with TRBJ2-7; tentatively, D is TRBD2 (6 bases). V was clipped by 4 bases and J by 0 bases, with 16 bases between them. The CDR3 consists of 16 residues. Germline CDR1 reads SEHNR; CDR2 reads FQNEAQ (reference sequence). Here the CDR3 reads CASSYFGTPSSYEQYF. The CDR3, as DNA: TGTGCCAGCAGCTACTTCGGGACTCCGAGCTCCTACGAGCAGTACTTC.

In its sample, this clonotype was seen a few times. This chain's CDR3 is CASSYSISEYEQYF. For the CDR3, the DNA is TGTGCCAGCAGTTACTCCATCTCGGAATACGAGCAGTACTTC. The chain uses TRBV6-2 or TRBV6-3 and TRBJ2-7; D call uncertain. The CDR3 consists of 14 residues. V lost 0 bases and J 4 bases, leaving 10 bases between the germline ends. From germline, CDR1 is MNHEY and CDR2 SVGEGT.

CDR3 region: CSASLNRENYGYTF. In nucleotides, the CDR3 is TGCAGTGCTAGCTTAAATCGGGAAAACTATGGCTACACCTTC. This chain joins TRBV20-1 and TRBJ1-2, with D unclear. Trimming cost V 3 bases and J 2 bases, with 13 bases left between them. In germline, CDR1 is DFQATT, CDR2 SNEGSKA (reference sequence). The CDR3 is made up of 14 amino acids.

The V call is TRBV29-1, the J call TRBJ1-1; weak D call: TRBD1 (5 bases). Germline V gene lookup returns CDR1 SQVTM and CDR2 ANQGSEA. The germline V and J ends were trimmed by 4 bases and 4 bases, with 13 bases remaining between them. There are 13 residues in the CDR3. The CDR3 region is CSVVGDAGTEAFF. The DNA for the CDR3 is TGCAGCGTTGTAGGGGACGCAGGCACTGAAGCTTTCTTT.

This clonotype has at least ten counts. V usage is TRBV6-1 and J usage is TRBJ1-1, with D unresolved. Trimming removed 1 base from V and 3 bases from J, with 6 bases in between. The CDR3 has 13 amino acids. Germline values: CDR1 MNHNS, CDR2 SASEGT. The CDR3 reads CASSEGEYTEAFF. CDR3 sequence (DNA): TGTGCCAGCAGTGAAGGGGAGTACACTGAAGCTTTCTTT.

This clonotype was counted only a few times. This chain links TRBV20-1 with TRBJ2-7; D possibly matches TRBD1 or TRBD2 (5 bases each). CDR1 and CDR2 from the germline V gene are DFQATT and SNEGSKA (reference sequence). This CDR3 comprises 14 residues. Trimming left V 1 base short and J 3 bases short, with 13 bases between. The DNA for the CDR3 is TGCAGTGCTAGAGCCCAACTAGACAGCTACGAGCAGTACTTC. Its translation: CSARAQLDSYEQYF.

In this sample, this clonotype turned up a few times. CDR3 coding DNA: TGTGCCAGCAGTCGGACAGGGAACAATGGCTACACCTTC. Translated, it gives CASSRTGNNGYTF. V and J are TRBV6-1 and TRBJ1-2; TRBD1 aligns across 8 bases. With V trimmed by 5 bases and J by 6 bases, 5 bases remained unmatched. Germline CDR1 and CDR2: MNHNS and SASEGT. The CDR3 has 13 amino acids.

This clonotype was observed many times. The chain links TRBV11-2 to TRBJ2-7; TRBD2 is a possible D gene (6 bases). Germline loops: CDR1 SGHAT, CDR2 FQNNGV. V lost 1 base to trimming and J lost 1 base, with 8 bases between them. The CDR3 runs to 14 residues. The CDR3 loop is CASSLADYSYEQYF. The CDR3 bases are TGTGCCAGCAGCTTAGCGGACTATTCCTACGAGCAGTACTTC.

This clonotype was observed a handful of times. The rearrangement uses TRBV7-2 and TRBJ2-5, with 12 bases fitting TRBD2. Trimming removed 1 base from V and 6 bases from J; junction bases left unmatched: 6. The CDR3 sequence is 16 residues long. Germline values: CDR1 SGHTA, CDR2 FQGNSA. CDR3 residues: CASSLVGTSGPKTQYF. DNA for the CDR3: TGTGCCAGCAGCTTAGTTGGGACTAGCGGGCCGAAGACCCAGTACTTC.

The CDR3 reads CASSYSSGIGTEQYF. As DNA, the CDR3 is TGTGCCAGCAGTTACTCGTCCGGGATCGGAACCGAGCAGTACTTC. The gene calls are TRBV6-2 or TRBV6-3 and TRBJ2-7, with a tentative D call TRBD2 (5 bases). CDR3 length: 15 amino acids. Trimming pared 0 bases from V and 6 bases from J, leaving 15 bases between. CDR1 is MNHEY, CDR2 SVGEGT, per germline.

In this sample, this clonotype turned up a few times. The chain has TRBV29-1 and TRBJ2-7; 9 bases are shared with TRBD1. Germline CDR1 SQVTM, CDR2 ANQGSEA. This CDR3 has 15 residues. Germline trimming cut 2 bases from V and 2 bases from J; bases unmatched to any gene: 7. The CDR3 DNA sequence: TGCAGCGTTGAAAGGGGGACAGGGAGAGCCTACGAGCAGTACTTC. Translation: CSVERGTGRAYEQYF.

In its sample, this clonotype was seen a few times. The chain uses TRBV3-2 and TRBJ2-7. TRBV3-2 is a known pseudogene. The CDR3 has 13 residues. The CDR3 nucleotides are TGTGCCAGCAGCCACGATCCGATGTGGGGGCAGTACTTC. Protein sequence: CASSHDPMWGQYF.

The genes are TRBV12-3 or TRBV12-4 and TRBJ1-5; TRBD1 matches 7 bases. CDR3 length: 15 residues. The ends lost 5 bases at V and 10 bases at J; junction bases unmatched: 14. CDR3 residues: CASSPRDSQGLPQHF. In DNA, the CDR3 is TGTGCCAGCAGTCCCAGGGACAGCCAGGGGTTACCCCAGCATTTT.

This clonotype was recorded many times. An end of the junction does not agree with germline; a read error may underlie this. The rearrangement joins TRBV2 to TRBJ2-5; no reliable D call. Germline CDR1 SNHLY, CDR2 FYNNEI. This CDR3 spans 12 amino acids. For the CDR3, the DNA is TGTGCCAGCAGTTGGAACCAGGAGACCCAGTACTTC. This sequence encodes CASSWNQETQYF.

This clonotype was seen a few times. The V call is TRBV5-1, the J call TRBJ2-7; D uncertain. V was pared by 7 bases and J by 0 bases, with 17 bases between. Germline CDR1 reads SGHRS; CDR2 reads YFSETQ. The CDR3 extends over 15 amino acids. This CDR3 reads CASASEPLGSYEQYF. As DNA, the CDR3 is TGCGCCAGCGCCTCGGAGCCGCTAGGCTCCTACGAGCAGTACTTC.